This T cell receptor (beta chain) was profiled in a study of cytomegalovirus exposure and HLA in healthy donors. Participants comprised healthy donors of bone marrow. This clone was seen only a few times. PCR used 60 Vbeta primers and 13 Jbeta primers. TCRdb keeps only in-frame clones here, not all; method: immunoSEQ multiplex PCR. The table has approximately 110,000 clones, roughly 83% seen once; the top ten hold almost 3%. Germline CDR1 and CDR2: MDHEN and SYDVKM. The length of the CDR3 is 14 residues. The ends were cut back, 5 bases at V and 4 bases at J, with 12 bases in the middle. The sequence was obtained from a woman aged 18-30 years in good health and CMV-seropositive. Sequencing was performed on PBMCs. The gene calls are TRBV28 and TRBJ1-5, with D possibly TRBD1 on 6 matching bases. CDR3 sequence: CASSTGNRNQPQHF. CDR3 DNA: TGTGCCAGCAGTACAGGGAACAGAAATCAGCCCCAGCATTTT.